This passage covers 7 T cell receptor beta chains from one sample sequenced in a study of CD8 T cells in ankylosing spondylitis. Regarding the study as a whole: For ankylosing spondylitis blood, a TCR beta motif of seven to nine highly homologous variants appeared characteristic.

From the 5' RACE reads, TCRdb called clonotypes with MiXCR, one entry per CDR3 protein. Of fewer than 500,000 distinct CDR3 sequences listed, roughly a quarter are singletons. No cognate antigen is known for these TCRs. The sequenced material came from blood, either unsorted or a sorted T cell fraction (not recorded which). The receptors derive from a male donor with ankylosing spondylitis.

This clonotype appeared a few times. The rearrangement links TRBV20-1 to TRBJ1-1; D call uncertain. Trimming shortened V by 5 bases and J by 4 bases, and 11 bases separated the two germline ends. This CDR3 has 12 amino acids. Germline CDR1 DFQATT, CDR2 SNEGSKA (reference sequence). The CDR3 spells CSAFSRLTEAFF. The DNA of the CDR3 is TGCAGTGCTTTTTCGCGGCTCACTGAAGCTTTCTTT.

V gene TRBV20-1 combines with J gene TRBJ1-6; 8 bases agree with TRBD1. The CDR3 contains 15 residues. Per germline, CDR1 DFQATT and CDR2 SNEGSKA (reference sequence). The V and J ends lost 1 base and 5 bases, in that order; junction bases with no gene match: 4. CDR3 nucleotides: TGCAGTGCTAGAGCCTTGGACAGGGATAATTCACCCCTCCACTTT. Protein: CSARALDRDNSPLHF.

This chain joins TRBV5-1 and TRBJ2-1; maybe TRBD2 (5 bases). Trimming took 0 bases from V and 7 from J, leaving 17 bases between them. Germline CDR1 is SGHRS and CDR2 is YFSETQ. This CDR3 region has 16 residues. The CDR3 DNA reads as TGCGCCAGCAGCTTGGAGCCTAACCTACGGAGGAATGAGCAGTTCTTC. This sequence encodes CASSLEPNLRRNEQFF.

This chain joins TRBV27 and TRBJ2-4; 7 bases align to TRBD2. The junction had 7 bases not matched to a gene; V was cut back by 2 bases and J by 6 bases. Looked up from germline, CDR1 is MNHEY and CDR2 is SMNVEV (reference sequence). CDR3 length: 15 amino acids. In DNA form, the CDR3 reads TGTGCCAGCAGTTTAGAGGTCAGGGAGGGAAACATTCAGTACTTC. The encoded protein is CASSLEVREGNIQYF.

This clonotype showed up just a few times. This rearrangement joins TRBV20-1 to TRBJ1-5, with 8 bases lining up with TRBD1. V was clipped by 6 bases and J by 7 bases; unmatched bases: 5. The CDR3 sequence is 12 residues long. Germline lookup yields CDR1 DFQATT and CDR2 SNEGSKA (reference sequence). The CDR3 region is CSAQGVGQPQHF. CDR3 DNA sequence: TGCAGTGCACAGGGGGTTGGGCAGCCCCAGCATTTT.

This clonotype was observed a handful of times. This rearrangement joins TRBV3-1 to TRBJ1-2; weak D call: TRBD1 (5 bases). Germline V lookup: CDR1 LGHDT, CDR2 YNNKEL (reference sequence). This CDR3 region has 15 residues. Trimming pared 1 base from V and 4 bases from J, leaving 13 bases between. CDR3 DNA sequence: TGTGCCAGCAGCCAAGGATCGGGGGGTACCTATGGCTACACCTTC. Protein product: CASSQGSGGTYGYTF.

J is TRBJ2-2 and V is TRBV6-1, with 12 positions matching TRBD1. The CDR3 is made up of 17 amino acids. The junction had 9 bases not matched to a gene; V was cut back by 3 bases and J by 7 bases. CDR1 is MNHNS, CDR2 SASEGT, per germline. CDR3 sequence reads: CASSETRDRGHNGELFF. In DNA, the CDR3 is TGTGCCAGCAGTGAGACCCGGGACAGGGGGCATAACGGGGAGCTGTTTTTT.